The sequence of this T cell receptor beta chain was determined in a study of T-cell memory formation after mild COVID-19. General study results and limits: Unconfirmed was the SARS-CoV-2 specificity of second-wave clones that peaked on day 37. A second wave expanding day 15 to 37 was CD4+-biased; contracting clones were balanced.

This clonotype was seen only a few times. Its antigen is unidentified. The V gene lost 6 bases and the J gene lost 3 bases, with 14 bases spanning the gap. CDR3 length equals 14 residues. 5'RACE primed at constant segments yielded TCR alpha and TCR beta cDNA libraries bearing sample barcodes and UMIs. TCRdb re-analysed the 5' RACE reads in MiXCR, keeping a single row per CDR3 protein. This sample has just over 200,000 distinct CDR3 sequences, with 9.5% found just once. The receptor was isolated from a man aged 18 to 35 who had mild COVID-19 (a few samples of this study predate the infection). Cell type and time point are not known. Input material: PBMCs or a T cell subset sorted from them (not recorded which). V usage is TRBV12-3 or TRBV12-4 and J usage is TRBJ1-2; no clear D gene. The CDR3 loop is CASSFLGFDYGYTF. The CDR3 DNA reads as TGTGCCAGCAGCTTCTTAGGGTTCGACTATGGCTACACCTTC.